Listed below are T cell receptor beta chains from one sample, sequenced in a study of cytomegalovirus exposure and HLA in healthy donors. Assay used: immunoSEQ multiplex PCR; TCRdb lists only in-frame clones, some missing. Recorded here are some 30,000 clones; the top ten clones represent less than 6%. The sequencing input was PBMCs. Source of these receptors: a female donor in good health and CMV-seronegative. Each CDR3 is given with its conserved first and last residue. D genes are given only for firm matches. Clone size appears in some rows only: once, few, many, or a class for an expanded clone.

J	size	V	D	CDR3
TRBJ2-3	NA	TRBV18	NA	CASSLSQTSTDTQYF
TRBJ1-2	NA	TRBV19	TRBD1	CASRTDRGDGYTF
TRBJ2-2	NA	TRBV25-1	NA	CASSDGQHGDTGELFF
TRBJ2-3	NA	TRBV4-2	NA	CASSLGGRPDTQYF
TRBJ2-3	NA	TRBV5-1	TRBD2	CASSLAGVPGDTQYF
NA	NA	TRBV2	NA	CASSAEGGAYEQYF
TRBJ1-1	NA	TRBV6-5	NA	CASSYRGSNTEAFF
TRBJ2-1	NA	TRBV7-2	TRBD1	CASSTDRGRWGEQFF
TRBJ2-7	NA	TRBV2	NA	CASSPLDSSYEQYF
TRBJ2-2	NA	TRBV19	TRBD1	CASSPSGTANPAVTGELFF
TRBJ2-1	NA	TRBV7-8	TRBD1	CASSSWGKGQGIYNEQFF
TRBJ1-5	NA	TRBV4-1	TRBD1	CASSLQGAGQPQHF
TRBJ1-1	NA	TRBV27	TRBD1	CASRRSTGGMNTEAFF
TRBJ1-2	NA	TRBV6-6	NA	CASTPRGTASYGYTF
TRBJ1-1	NA	TRBV5-1	TRBD1	CASSDRTGGGTEAFF
TRBJ1-2	NA	TRBV9	NA	CASSDRGANYGYTF
TRBJ2-2	NA	TRBV6-4	TRBD2	CASTQTSGGTGELFF
TRBJ1-1	NA	TRBV6-5	NA	CASSSLREGQPEAFF
TRBJ2-1	NA	TRBV7-6	TRBD2	CASSTAGAAGDEQFF
TRBJ1-2	NA	TRBV1	NA	CTSSQDFGLVEGGYTF
TRBJ2-1	medium-sized	TRBV5-4	TRBD2	CASSRGGRSYNEQFF
TRBJ2-1	NA	TRBV2	TRBD1	CASSRQGNEQFF
TRBJ1-5	NA	TRBV7-9	NA	CASSLEGGSNQPQHF
TRBJ2-7	NA	TRBV27	NA	CASSSGDTEIHEQYF
TRBJ2-1	NA	TRBV7-8	TRBD2	CASRSRGGLSYNEQFF
TRBJ2-1	NA	TRBV30	NA	CAWSVGGISSYNEQFF
TRBJ1-2	NA	TRBV7-9	TRBD1	CASSTTGSYGYTF
TRBJ2-7	NA	TRBV27	TRBD1	CASSNKGQAFWTYEQYF
TRBJ2-2	NA	TRBV5-6	TRBD2	CASSLELAGVPGELFF
TRBJ2-1	NA	TRBV5-6	TRBD2	CASSFMTSGDSEQFF
TRBJ1-5	NA	TRBV4-1	TRBD1	CASSQDMTGGYSRNQPQHF
TRBJ2-2	NA	TRBV7-3	NA	CASSPSGTLNTGELFF
TRBJ2-5	NA	TRBV4-3	NA	CASSPGRGETQYF
TRBJ2-7	NA	TRBV7-2	NA	CASSLRGLLNYEQYF
TRBJ2-7	NA	TRBV4-1	NA	CASSHGWEQYF
TRBJ1-1	NA	TRBV5-6	NA	CASSLSRILNTEAFF
TRBJ2-7	NA	TRBV6-6	NA	CASALPEQYF
TRBJ2-3	NA	TRBV4-2	TRBD2	CASSATGRGGPDTQYF
TRBJ1-2	NA	TRBV10-3	TRBD1	CAIGHGQGVGGYTF
TRBJ2-3	NA	TRBV11-3	NA	CASSSAAGITDTQYF
TRBJ1-2	NA	TRBV6-5	NA	CASRGGPYGYTF